Presented here are 13 T cell receptor beta chains from one specimen sequenced in a study of cytomegalovirus exposure and HLA in healthy donors. The study ran its PCR with 60 Vbeta and 13 Jbeta primers. This table comes from immunoSEQ multiplex PCR, and its TCRdb copy is limited to in-frame clones, with some not included. This table holds 180,000 or so clones, approximately 81% found once. Sequencing was performed on PBMCs. The source is a woman aged 50 to 65 in good health and CMV-seronegative.

V gene TRBV15 combines with J gene TRBJ2-1; no clear D gene. CDR3 size: 14 residues. V was shortened by 1 base and J by 9 bases, with 13 bases between the two germline ends. The germline V gene has CDR1 LNHNV and CDR2 YYDKDF (reference sequence). DNA for the CDR3: TGTGCCACCAGCAGAGCAACACAGACCATTGAGCAGTTCTTC. Translating gives CATSRATQTIEQFF.

The chain links TRBV13 to TRBJ1-3; the D gene is possibly TRBD1 (6 bases). The CDR3 runs to 20 residues. CDR1 PRHDT and CDR2 FYEKMQ come from the germline V gene (reference sequence). The V end was cut by 2 bases, the J end by 0 bases, with 23 bases between. CDR3 DNA: TGTGCCAGCAGCTTAAGGGCCAGGGGAAGGGTTCAGGGCTCTGGAAACACCATATATTTT. It specifies CASSLRARGRVQGSGNTIYF.

The chain recombines TRBV4-3 with TRBJ2-1, with 7 nucleotides matching TRBD1. J gave up 6 bases and V 0 bases, and 5 bases lay outside the gene matches. The CDR3 is 15 amino acids. Germline V CDR1 and CDR2: LGHNA, YSLEER. The CDR3 spells CASSQDPWTGNEQFF. The CDR3 DNA is TGCGCCAGCAGCCAAGATCCCTGGACAGGCAATGAGCAGTTCTTC.

The chain recombines TRBV5-6 with TRBJ2-5; perhaps TRBD2 as D (5 bases). The J call may be faulty, since TRBJ2-7 better matches the DNA end. CDR1 SGHDT and CDR2 YYEEEE come from the germline V gene. This CDR3 contains 12 residues. Written as DNA, the CDR3 is TGTGCCAGCAGCTTGGGGCGGGCCGAGCAGTACTTC. This gives the protein CASSLGRAEQYF.

The genes are TRBV11-2 and TRBJ2-5; TRBD2 matches at 8 bases. The J segment lost 7 bases and the V segment lost 5 bases, leaving 9 bases of the junction unmatched. The CDR3 sequence is 14 residues long. Per the germline V gene, CDR1 is SGHAT and CDR2 is FQNNGV. This chain's CDR3 is CASSRTSGTGTQYF. The DNA for the CDR3 is TGTGCCAGCAGCCGCACTAGCGGTACGGGGACCCAGTACTTC.

This clone was seen a single time. This chain links TRBV10-3 with TRBJ2-1, with TRBD1 as a possible D gene (6 bases). This CDR3 contains 16 residues. The V end was cut by 5 bases, the J end by 2 bases, with 16 bases between. Germline V gene sequence: CDR1 ENHRY, CDR2 SYGVKD. Here the CDR3 reads CAISRLVQGTYNEQFF. CDR3 bases: TGTGCCATCAGTCGTTTAGTACAGGGCACCTACAATGAGCAGTTCTTC.

The V call is TRBV2, the J call TRBJ2-5; 8 bases agree with TRBD1. The last part of the DNA fits TRBJ2-7 better; the J call may be wrong. This CDR3 comprises 15 residues. CDR1 SNHLY and CDR2 FYNNEI come from the germline V gene. The CDR3 spells CASSGGDRGSYEQYF. The CDR3 coding sequence is TGTGCCAGCAGTGGGGGAGACAGGGGATCCTACGAGCAGTACTTC.

The chain links TRBV5-1 to TRBJ1-2; 8 nucleotides align to TRBD1. The CDR3 covers 16 residues. The junction had 9 bases not matched to a gene; V was cut back by 3 bases and J by 2 bases. CDR1 and CDR2 (germline): SGHRS, YFSETQ. CDR3 nucleotides: TGCGCCAGCAGCTCGGGGACAGGACGAGAGAACTATGGCTACACCTTC. Residues: CASSSGTGRENYGYTF.

The chain is built from TRBV19 and TRBJ2-7, with D possibly matching TRBD1 (5 bases). This CDR3 contains 13 residues. Looked up from germline, CDR1 is LNHDA and CDR2 is SQIVND (reference sequence). V lost 6 bases and J lost 6, with 15 bases in between. CDR3 DNA sequence: TGTGCCAGTAGAAGCCAGGGTGGCATCGAGCAGTACTTC. Residues: CASRSQGGIEQYF.

The V gene is TRBV9, the J gene TRBJ2-3, with 9 bases that match TRBD2. The germline V gene has CDR1 SGDLS and CDR2 YYNGEE. The CDR3 extends over 16 amino acids. J was trimmed by 4 bases and V by 3 bases; bases with no gene match: 9. CDR3 nucleotide sequence: TGTGCCAGCAGCGAGGCCGCGGGAGGGATCCCAGATACGCAGTATTTT. This gives the protein CASSEAAGGIPDTQYF.

The rearrangement joins TRBV15 to TRBJ2-7, with D perhaps matching TRBD2 (6 bases). CDR1 and CDR2 from the germline V gene are LNHNV and YYDKDF (reference sequence). This CDR3 has 14 residues. V gave up 5 bases and J gave up 2 bases, with 13 bases separating them. The CDR3: CATSRGVATYEQYF. CDR3 in DNA: TGTGCCACCAGCCGCGGGGTGGCTACCTACGAGCAGTACTTC.

V is TRBV4-2 and J is TRBJ2-1, with 8 nucleotides matching TRBD2. Germline V lookup: CDR1 LGHNA, CDR2 YNFKEQ. CDR3 size: 16 residues. The junction had 3 bases not matched to a gene; V was cut back by 0 bases and J by 2 bases. CDR3 sequence: CASSQDWREAYNEQFF. Here the CDR3 DNA reads TGTGCCAGCAGCCAAGATTGGCGGGAGGCCTACAATGAGCAGTTCTTC.

The rearrangement links TRBV6-6 to TRBJ1-6; 9 bases are shared with TRBD1. J was trimmed by 7 bases and V by 4 bases; bases with no gene match: 8. Germline-derived CDR1 and CDR2 are MNHNY and SVGAGI (reference sequence). This CDR3 comprises 16 residues. CDR3 in amino acids: CASSSVDRGYNSPLHF. The CDR3 DNA follows: TGTGCCAGCAGTTCGGTGGACAGGGGCTACAATTCACCCCTCCACTTT.